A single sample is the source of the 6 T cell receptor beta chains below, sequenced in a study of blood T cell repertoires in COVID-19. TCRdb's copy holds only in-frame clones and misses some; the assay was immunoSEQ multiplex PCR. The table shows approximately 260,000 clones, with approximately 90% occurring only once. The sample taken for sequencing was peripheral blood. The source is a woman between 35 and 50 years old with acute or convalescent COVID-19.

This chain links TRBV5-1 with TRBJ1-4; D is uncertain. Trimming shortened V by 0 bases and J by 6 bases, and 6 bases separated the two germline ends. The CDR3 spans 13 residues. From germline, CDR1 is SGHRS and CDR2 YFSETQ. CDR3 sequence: CASSLAPDEKLFF. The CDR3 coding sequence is TGCGCCAGCAGCTTGGCCCCGGATGAAAAACTGTTTTTT.

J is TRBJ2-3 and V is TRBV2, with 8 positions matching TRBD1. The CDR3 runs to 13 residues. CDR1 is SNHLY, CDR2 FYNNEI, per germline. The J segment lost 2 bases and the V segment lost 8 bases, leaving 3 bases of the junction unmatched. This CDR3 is CASEGQDTDTQYF. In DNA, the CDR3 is TGTGCCAGCGAGGGACAGGACACAGATACGCAGTATTTT.

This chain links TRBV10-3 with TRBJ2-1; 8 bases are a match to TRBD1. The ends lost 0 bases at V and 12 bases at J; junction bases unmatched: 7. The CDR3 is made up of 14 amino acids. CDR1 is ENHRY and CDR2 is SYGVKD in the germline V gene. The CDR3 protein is CAISESFLQGGQFF. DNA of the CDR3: TGTGCCATCAGTGAGTCCTTTTTACAGGGGGGGCAGTTCTTC.

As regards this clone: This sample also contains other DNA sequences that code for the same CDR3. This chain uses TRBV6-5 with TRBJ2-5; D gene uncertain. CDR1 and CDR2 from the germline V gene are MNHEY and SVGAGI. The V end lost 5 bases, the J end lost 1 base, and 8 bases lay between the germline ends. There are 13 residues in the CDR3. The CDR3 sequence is CASSRAGQETQYF. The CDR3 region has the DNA TGTGCCAGCAGTCGTGCAGGCCAAGAGACCCAGTACTTC.

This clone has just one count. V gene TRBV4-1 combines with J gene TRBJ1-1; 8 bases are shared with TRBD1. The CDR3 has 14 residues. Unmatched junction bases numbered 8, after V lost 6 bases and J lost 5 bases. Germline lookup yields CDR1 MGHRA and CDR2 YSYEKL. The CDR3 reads CASRGTGKKTEAFF. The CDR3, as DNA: TGCGCCAGCAGAGGGACAGGTAAAAAGACTGAAGCTTTCTTT.

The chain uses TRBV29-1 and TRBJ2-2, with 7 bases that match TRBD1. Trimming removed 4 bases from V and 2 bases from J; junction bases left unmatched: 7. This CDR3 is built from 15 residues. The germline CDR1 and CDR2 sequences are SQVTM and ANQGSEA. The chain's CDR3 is CSVVVGGSNTGELFF. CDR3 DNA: TGCAGCGTTGTAGTAGGGGGCAGTAACACCGGGGAGCTGTTTTTT.